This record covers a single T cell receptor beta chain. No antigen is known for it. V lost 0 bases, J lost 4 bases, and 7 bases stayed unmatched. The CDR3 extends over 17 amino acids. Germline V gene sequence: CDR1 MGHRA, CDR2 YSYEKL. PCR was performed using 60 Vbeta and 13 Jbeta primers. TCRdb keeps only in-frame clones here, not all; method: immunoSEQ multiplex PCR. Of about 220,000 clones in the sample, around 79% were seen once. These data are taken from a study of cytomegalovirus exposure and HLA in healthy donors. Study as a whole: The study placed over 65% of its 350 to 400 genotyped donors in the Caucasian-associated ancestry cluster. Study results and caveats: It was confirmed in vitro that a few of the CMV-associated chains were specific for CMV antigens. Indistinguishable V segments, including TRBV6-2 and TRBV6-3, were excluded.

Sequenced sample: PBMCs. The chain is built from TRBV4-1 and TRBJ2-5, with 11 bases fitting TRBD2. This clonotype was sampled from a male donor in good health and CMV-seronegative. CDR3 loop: CASSQDRLAGGRETQYF. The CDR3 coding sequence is TGCGCCAGCAGCCAAGATCGGCTAGCGGGGGGCCGAGAGACCCAGTACTTC.